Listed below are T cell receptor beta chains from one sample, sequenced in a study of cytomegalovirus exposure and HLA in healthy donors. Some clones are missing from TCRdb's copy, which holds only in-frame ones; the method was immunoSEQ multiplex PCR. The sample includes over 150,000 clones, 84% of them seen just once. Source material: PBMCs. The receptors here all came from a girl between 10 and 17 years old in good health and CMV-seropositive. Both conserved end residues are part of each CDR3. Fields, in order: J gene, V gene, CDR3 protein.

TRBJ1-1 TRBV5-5 CASSLPGSVTEAFF
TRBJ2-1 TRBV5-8 CASSLTGSEQFF
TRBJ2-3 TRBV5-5 CASSPGDRGITDTQYF
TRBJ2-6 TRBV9 CASSHSMPSGANVLTF
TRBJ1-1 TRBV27 CASSLMPRRTEAFF
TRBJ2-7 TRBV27 CASSFGGGSYEQYF
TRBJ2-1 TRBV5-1 CASSSRGGDLNNEQFF
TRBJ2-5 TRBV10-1 CASGDPGTETQYF
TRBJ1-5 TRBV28 CASSPHSSNQPQHF
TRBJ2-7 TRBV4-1 CASSQERGAYEQYF
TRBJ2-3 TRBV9 CASSVGTSGGDTQYF
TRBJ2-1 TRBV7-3 CASSPSDILPRDEQFF
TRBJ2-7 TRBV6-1 CASRASAGGYYEQYF
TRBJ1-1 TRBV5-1 CASNPPGQMNTEAFF
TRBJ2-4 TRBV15 CATCVAGGDKNIQYF
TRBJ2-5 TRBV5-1 CASSSGGLTITETQYF
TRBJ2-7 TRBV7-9 CASSKTSGVDEQYF
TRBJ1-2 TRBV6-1 CASSEALQGAYGYTF
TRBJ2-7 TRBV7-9 CASSRPGQGEYEQYF
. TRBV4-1 CASSPVGLGEYSYEQYF
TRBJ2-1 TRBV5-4 CASSPRDSYNEQFF
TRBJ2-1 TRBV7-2 CASSSPRGIAKYNEQFF
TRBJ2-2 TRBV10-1 CASSFGGPTGELFF
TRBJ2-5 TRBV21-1 CASSLQETQYF
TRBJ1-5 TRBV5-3 CARSYEAEKGNQPQHF